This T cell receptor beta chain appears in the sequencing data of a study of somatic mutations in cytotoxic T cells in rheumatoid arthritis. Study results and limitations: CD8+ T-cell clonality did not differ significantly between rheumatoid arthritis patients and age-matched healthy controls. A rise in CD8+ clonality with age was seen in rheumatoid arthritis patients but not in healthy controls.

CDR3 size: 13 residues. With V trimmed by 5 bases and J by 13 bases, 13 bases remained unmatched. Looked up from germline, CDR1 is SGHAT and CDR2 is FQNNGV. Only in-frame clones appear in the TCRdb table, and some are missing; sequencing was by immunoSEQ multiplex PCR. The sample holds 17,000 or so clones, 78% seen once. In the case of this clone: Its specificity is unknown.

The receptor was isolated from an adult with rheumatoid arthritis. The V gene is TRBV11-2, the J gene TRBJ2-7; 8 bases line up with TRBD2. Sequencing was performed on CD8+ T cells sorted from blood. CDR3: CASSPGLAPLPYF. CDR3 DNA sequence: TGTGCCAGCAGCCCCGGACTAGCCCCCCTGCCTTACTTC.